Presented here are 19 T cell receptor beta chains from one specimen sequenced in a study of blood T cell repertoires in COVID-19. Some clones are missing from TCRdb's copy, which holds only in-frame ones; the method was immunoSEQ multiplex PCR. Of some 220,000 clones detected, around 82% appear once; the ten largest clones hold around 7.3%. Input material: peripheral blood. The receptor source for this set is a woman aged 70-85 years with acute or convalescent COVID-19.

V gene TRBV5-4 combines with J gene TRBJ2-5, with 11 bases identical to TRBD2. CDR3 size: 16 residues. Germline CDR1 reads SGHNT; CDR2 reads YYREEE (reference sequence). Trimming removed 4 bases from V and 7 bases from J; junction bases left unmatched: 12. CDR3 sequence reads: CASSQDSGGEVGTQYF. CDR3 sequence (DNA): TGTGCCAGCAGCCAAGATAGCGGGGGGGAAGTGGGGACCCAGTACTTC.

The J gene is TRBJ2-5, the V gene TRBV6-6, with 9 bases identical to TRBD1. CDR3 length: 14 amino acids. Per the germline V gene, CDR1 is MNHNY and CDR2 is SVGAGI (reference sequence). Germline trimming cut 6 bases from V and 2 bases from J; bases unmatched to any gene: 4. This CDR3 is CASRSGQGQETQYF. As DNA, the CDR3 is TGTGCCAGCAGGTCGGGACAGGGTCAAGAGACCCAGTACTTC.

The J gene is TRBJ1-1, the V gene TRBV23-1; D is possibly TRBD1 (6 bases). TRBV23-1 is identified as an open reading frame with a role that is uncertain. The CDR3 is 15 amino acids. V was shortened by 7 bases and J by 1 base, with 16 bases between the two germline ends. DNA of the CDR3: TGCGCCAGCAAGGCCCCCGGGACAAAGAACACTGAAGCTTTCTTT. It encodes CASKAPGTKNTEAFF.

In its sample, this clone was seen once. The chain uses TRBV7-9 and TRBJ2-5; 13 nucleotides line up with TRBD2. Germline values: CDR1 SEHNR, CDR2 FQNEAQ (reference sequence). The V gene end was trimmed by 5 bases and the J gene end by 6 bases; junction bases not matched to a gene: 9. The CDR3 totals 16 residues. CDR3 in DNA: TGTGCCAGCAGCCAAACCCGGACTAGCGGGGGTCAGACCCAGTACTTC. This sequence encodes CASSQTRTSGGQTQYF.

This clone was counted once. The gene calls are TRBV4-1 and TRBJ1-4; D not certain. The germline V and J ends were trimmed by 4 bases and 8 bases, with 23 bases remaining between them. This CDR3 contains 17 residues. The germline CDR1 and CDR2 sequences are MGHRA and YSYEKL. CDR3 in DNA: TGCGCCAGCAGCCCGGTCCTTAACGTCCAATTCGGGGAAAAACTGTTTTTT. It translates to CASSPVLNVQFGEKLFF.

To note about this clone: The identical CDR3 is also encoded by other nucleotide sequences in the sample. V is TRBV2 and J is TRBJ1-5, with D perhaps TRBD1 (5 bases). This CDR3 comprises 15 residues. Germline V gives CDR1 SNHLY, CDR2 FYNNEI. V dropped 1 base and J dropped 2 bases, with 9 bases sitting between them. The CDR3 protein is CASSEGGGGNQPQHF. The CDR3 region has the DNA TGTGCCAGCAGTGAAGGGGGCGGGGGCAATCAGCCCCAGCATTTT.

In its sample, this clone was seen once. The J gene is TRBJ1-4, the V gene TRBV29-1; D is unclear. The CDR3 is 12 amino acids. The germline gives CDR1 SQVTM, CDR2 ANQGSEA. V lost 3 bases and J lost 6, with 8 bases in between. Here the CDR3 DNA reads TGCAGCGTTGAGGCTGGAGATGAAAAACTGTTTTTT. Amino acids: CSVEAGDEKLFF.

The chain carries TRBV2 and TRBJ1-2, with a weak D call TRBD1 (6 bases). V lost 1 base and J lost 4, with 10 bases in between. Germline loops: CDR1 SNHLY, CDR2 FYNNEI. This CDR3 contains 14 residues. DNA of the CDR3: TGTGCCAGCAGTGAAGAACAGGGCCCCTATGGCTACACCTTC. Translating gives CASSEEQGPYGYTF.

In its sample, this clone was seen a few times. The CDR3, as DNA: TGTGCCAGCAGTCCAACGACAGGGGGTAGCAATCAGCCCCAGCATTTT. Its protein is CASSPTTGGSNQPQHF. This rearrangement joins TRBV6-6 to TRBJ1-5; 9 positions match TRBD1. CDR1 is MNHNY, CDR2 SVGAGI, per germline (reference sequence). This CDR3 is 16 amino acids long. Losses at the gene ends were 5 bases for V and 0 bases for J; bases not matched to a gene: 5.

The V call is TRBV3-1 (or the pseudogene TRBV3-2), the J call TRBJ2-3; 7 bases align to TRBD2. In germline, CDR1 is LGHDT, CDR2 YNNKEL (reference sequence). Trimming cost V 5 bases and J 4 bases; bases outside gene matches: 12. The CDR3 consists of 16 residues. CDR3 bases: TGTGCCAGCAGCTCTGAGCGGGGTAGGGTCTCAGATACGCAGTATTTT. Translating it yields CASSSERGRVSDTQYF.

This sequence joins TRBV6-2 or TRBV6-3 and TRBJ2-1; D is uncertain. Trimming shortened V by 0 bases and J by 6 bases, and 9 bases separated the two germline ends. The germline V gene has CDR1 MNHEY and CDR2 SVGEGT. The CDR3 covers 14 residues. CDR3 residues: CASSYSVRGNEQFF. CDR3 nucleotide sequence: TGTGCCAGCAGTTACTCGGTTAGAGGCAATGAGCAGTTCTTC.

This clone has just one count. The chain employs TRBV19 and TRBJ2-5; 12 bases align to TRBD2. The V gene's germline CDR1 is LNHDA and CDR2 SQIVND (reference sequence). This CDR3 comprises 16 residues. Unmatched junction bases numbered 8, after V lost 4 bases and J lost 5 bases. DNA for the CDR3: TGTGCCAGTAGTAGGGCTAGCGGGGGGGCCCTTGAGACCCAGTACTTC. Its protein product is CASSRASGGALETQYF.

This rearrangement joins TRBV29-1 to TRBJ2-7, with D maybe TRBD2 (5 bases). The germline CDR1 and CDR2 sequences are SQVTM and ANQGSEA. With 7 bases removed from V and 2 bases from J, the gap between germline ends came to 9 bases. The CDR3 contains 11 residues. CDR3 in amino acids: CSGGETYEQYF. The CDR3 DNA sequence: TGCAGCGGGGGAGAGACCTACGAGCAGTACTTC.

The rearrangement joins TRBV5-3 to TRBJ2-1; D is uncertain. TRBV5-3 counts as an open reading frame of uncertain function. The V end was cut by 0 bases, the J end by 4 bases, with 11 bases between. The CDR3 has 15 residues. CDR3 sequence: CARSLAADLYNEQFF. The DNA for the CDR3 is TGTGCCAGAAGCTTGGCGGCGGATTTATACAATGAGCAGTTCTTC.

This clone was seen just once. The V call is TRBV5-1, the J call TRBJ2-3, with a tentative D call TRBD2 (6 bases). V was clipped by 3 bases and J by 3 bases, with 20 bases between them. This CDR3 comprises 17 residues. Germline assignment: CDR1 SGHRS and CDR2 YFSETQ. The CDR3 protein is CASSWGLGAGDTDTQYF. The CDR3 bases are TGCGCCAGCAGCTGGGGCCTAGGAGCGGGTGATACAGATACGCAGTATTTT. The full variable domain, in which reference TRBV5-1 and TRBJ2-3 provide the parts outside the CDR3, is KAGVTQTPRYLIKTRGQQVTLSCSPISGHRSVSWYQQTPGQGLQFLFEYFSETQRNKGNFPGRFSGRQFSNSRSEMNVSTLELGDSALYLCASSWGLGAGDTDTQYFGPGTRLTVL.

V is TRBV11-2 and J is TRBJ2-5; D is unresolved. Per the germline V gene, CDR1 is SGHAT and CDR2 is FQNNGV. Trimming removed 5 bases from V and 2 bases from J, with 3 bases in between. The CDR3 is made up of 11 amino acids. DNA for the CDR3: TGTGCCAGCAGCATACAAGAGACCCAGTACTTC. Amino acid sequence: CASSIQETQYF.

This clone was observed once. V is TRBV7-9 and J is TRBJ2-3, with 9 bases lining up with TRBD2. Germline trimming cut 5 bases from V and 5 bases from J; bases unmatched to any gene: 5. Germline V gene data show CDR1 as SEHNR and CDR2 as FQNEAQ (reference sequence). The CDR3 totals 14 residues. The CDR3, as DNA: TGTGCCAGCAGCAGAGGGACTAGCCAAGATACGCAGTATTTT. This sequence encodes CASSRGTSQDTQYF.

V and J are TRBV2 and TRBJ2-4, with TRBD1 matching 8 bases. With V trimmed by 1 base and J by 4 bases, 3 bases remained unmatched. Germline V gene sequence: CDR1 SNHLY, CDR2 FYNNEI. This CDR3 comprises 15 residues. CDR3 region: CASSEGRTGKNIQYF. The CDR3, as DNA: TGTGCCAGCAGTGAAGGACGGACAGGGAAAAACATTCAGTACTTC. The full variable domain, in which reference TRBV2 and TRBJ2-4 provide the parts outside the CDR3, is EPEVTQTPSHQVTQMGQEVILRCVPISNHLYFYWYRQILGQKVEFLVSFYNNEISEKSEIFDDQFSVERPDGSNFTLKIRSTKLEDSAMYFCASSEGRTGKNIQYFGAGTRLSVL.

This chain uses TRBV30 with TRBJ1-2, with a possible D match to TRBD1 (6 bases). Between the trimmed V and J ends, which lost 8 bases and 2 bases, there was a span of 18 bases. The V gene's germline CDR1 is GTSNPN and CDR2 SVGIG (reference sequence). The CDR3 covers 14 residues. CDR3 coding DNA: TGTGCCGGACAGACGAGGGGCCTCAACTATGGCTACACCTTC. This sequence encodes CAGQTRGLNYGYTF.